A single sample gave rise to the 16 T cell receptor beta chains below, sequenced in a study of Tregs in tolerant kidney transplant recipients. Sequenced by immunoSEQ multiplex PCR; TCRdb stores in-frame clones only, minus some. The profile shows around 19,000 clones, roughly 82% of them singletons. The sample taken for sequencing was Tregs from blood. All receptors derive from a human donor in good health.

The chain carries TRBV5-4 and TRBJ2-1, with 7 bases matching TRBD2. The CDR3 covers 14 residues. Per germline, CDR1 SGHNT and CDR2 YYREEE (reference sequence). V shed 4 bases, J shed 10 bases, and the junction held 11 bases outside the gene matches. The CDR3 region is CASSISGSLGEQFF. The CDR3 coding sequence is TGTGCCAGCAGCATTAGCGGGTCCTTGGGGGAGCAGTTCTTC.

The rearrangement joins TRBV2 to TRBJ2-7; tentative D call: TRBD2 (5 bases). Germline V gene lookup returns CDR1 SNHLY and CDR2 FYNNEI. CDR3 length equals 14 residues. V dropped 5 bases and J dropped 3 bases, with 14 bases sitting between them. DNA for the CDR3: TGTGCCAGCAGTTCCCAAGGAGAGGGCTACGAGCAGTACTTC. Its protein is CASSSQGEGYEQYF.

This clone appeared once. This rearrangement joins TRBV4-1 to TRBJ1-5, with D perhaps matching TRBD1 (6 bases). Germline V gene data show CDR1 as MGHRA and CDR2 as YSYEKL. Trimming shortened V by 3 bases and J by 7 bases, and 16 bases separated the two germline ends. CDR3 length: 15 amino acids. CDR3 protein: CASSQTGLLGQPQHF. DNA of the CDR3: TGCGCCAGCAGCCAGACAGGACTTCTCGGGCAGCCCCAGCATTTT.

The chain combines TRBV5-1 with TRBJ2-5; the D gene could be TRBD1 or TRBD2 (5 bases each). Looked up from germline, CDR1 is SGHRS and CDR2 is YFSETQ. V lost 5 bases and J lost 2, with 28 bases in between. CDR3 size: 19 residues. The CDR3 reads CASRGKRDDLKTFQETQYF. In DNA, the CDR3 is TGCGCCAGCAGAGGTAAAAGGGACGACCTAAAGACGTTTCAAGAGACCCAGTACTTC.

The chain couples TRBV7-6 to TRBJ2-7; possible D gene TRBD1, 7 bases. The CDR3 contains 13 residues. V lost 0 bases, J lost 6 bases, and 9 bases lay in between. Germline CDR1 SGHVS, CDR2 FNYEAQ. CDR3 in amino acids: CASSLAEGAEQYF. The CDR3 DNA follows: TGTGCCAGCAGCTTAGCGGAGGGGGCCGAGCAGTACTTC.

V gene TRBV5-1 combines with J gene TRBJ1-6; D gene uncertain. V gave up 0 bases and J gave up 10 bases, with 14 bases separating them. The CDR3 consists of 15 residues. Per the germline V gene, CDR1 is SGHRS and CDR2 is YFSETQ. Here the CDR3 DNA reads TGCGCCAGCAGCTTGGAGACGCGGCGCGGGTCACCCCTCCACTTT. Translated, it gives CASSLETRRGSPLHF.

This clone appeared a few times. The V call is TRBV7-2, the J call TRBJ2-1, with D tentatively TRBD2 (6 bases). This CDR3 region has 11 residues. V lost 5 bases, J lost 12 bases, and 11 bases lay in between. Germline CDR1 SGHTA, CDR2 FQGNSA. The CDR3 sequence: CASSLLGGQFF. DNA for the CDR3: TGTGCCAGCAGCCTCTTGGGGGGGCAGTTCTTC.

The gene calls are TRBV7-8 and TRBJ2-7; weak D call: TRBD2 (7 bases). The CDR3 consists of 19 residues. The germline V gene encodes CDR1 SGHVS and CDR2 FQNEAQ. Trimming left V 1 base short and J 2 bases short, with 24 bases between. CDR3 protein: CASSLEVLVAGDITYEQYF. CDR3 in DNA: TGTGCCAGCAGCTTAGAGGTGCTAGTTGCGGGGGACATCACCTACGAGCAGTACTTC.

In DNA form, the CDR3 reads TGTGCCAGCAGCTTGAGTGGGACTAGCGATGAGCAGTTCTTC. Its protein is CASSLSGTSDEQFF. The V gene is TRBV11-3, the J gene TRBJ2-1; the match to TRBD2 covers 10 bases. With V trimmed by 3 bases and J by 8 bases, 4 bases remained unmatched. Germline V gene sequence: CDR1 SGHNT, CDR2 YENEEA. The CDR3 covers 14 residues. Supplemented by reference TRBV11-3 and TRBJ2-1, the full variable domain reads EAGVVQSPRYKIIEKKQPVAFWCNPISGHNTLYWYLQNLGQGPELLIRYENEEAVDDSQLPKDRFSAERLKGVDSTLKIQPAELGDSAVYLCASSLSGTSDEQFFGPGTRLTVL.

The chain is built from TRBV7-8 and TRBJ2-5, with D hard to call. The CDR3 is 11 amino acids. The germline V and J ends were trimmed by 4 bases and 5 bases, with 5 bases remaining between them. Per germline, CDR1 SGHVS and CDR2 FQNEAQ. Written as DNA, the CDR3 is TGTGCCAGCAGCTCTCAGGAGACCCAGTACTTC. Encoded protein: CASSSQETQYF.

The chain is built from TRBV5-5 and TRBJ2-2; TRBD2 agrees at 8 bases. The CDR3 loop spans 16 amino acids. The junction had 5 bases not matched to a gene; V was cut back by 2 bases and J by 2 bases. The germline V gene encodes CDR1 SGHKS and CDR2 YYEKEE (reference sequence). The CDR3 loop reads CASSFPGGVNTGELFF. Written as DNA, the CDR3 is TGTGCCAGCAGCTTTCCCGGGGGGGTCAACACCGGGGAGCTGTTTTTT.

This chain connects TRBV6-1 to TRBJ1-6; weak D call: TRBD1 (5 bases). Trimming removed 4 bases from V and 10 bases from J, with 11 bases in between. Germline-derived CDR1 and CDR2 are MNHNS and SASEGT. The CDR3 covers 13 residues. In DNA, the CDR3 is TGTGCCAGCAGTGCGGAGCGGGGCTCACCCCTCCACTTT. The encoded protein is CASSAERGSPLHF.

This chain links TRBV5-6 with TRBJ1-1, with unresolved D. V gave up 1 base and J gave up 5 bases, with 6 bases separating them. The CDR3 loop spans 12 amino acids. CDR1 is SGHDT, CDR2 YYEEEE, per germline. The CDR3 DNA sequence: TGTGCCAGCAGCTTGACATTGACTGAAGCTTTCTTT. The encoded protein is CASSLTLTEAFF.

The chain links TRBV7-3 to TRBJ2-1; possible D gene TRBD1, 5 bases. Per the germline V gene, CDR1 is SGHTA and CDR2 is FQGTGA. V lost 1 base to trimming and J lost 10 bases, with 11 bases between them. The CDR3 has 13 residues. CDR3 in DNA: TGTGCCAGCAGCTTAAATTTAGCAGGGGAGCAGTTCTTC. Translated, it gives CASSLNLAGEQFF.

This clone has a handful of counts. The chain couples TRBV30 to TRBJ2-5, with D possibly being TRBD1 (6 bases). In germline, CDR1 is GTSNPN, CDR2 SVGIG (reference sequence). The CDR3 spans 14 residues. Deletions cut 5 bases from V and 5 bases from J, with 18 bases between. The CDR3 nucleotides read TGTGCCTGGGGCAGGGCCCTCAGGGGTGAGACCCAGTACTTC. Translation gives CAWGRALRGETQYF.

J is TRBJ1-5 and V is TRBV21-1; the table's D call of TRBD1 was not tested on the DNA. TRBV21-1 is a pseudogene segment. This CDR3 has 14 residues. This chain's CDR3 is CASSSGQGGQPQHF. The CDR3 DNA follows: TGTGCCAGCAGCTCGGGACAGGGAGGGCAGCCCCAGCATTTT.